This T cell receptor (beta chain) came from a study of somatic mutations in cytotoxic T cells in rheumatoid arthritis. Study findings and constraints: Rheumatoid arthritis patients showed slight TRBV07 underrepresentation, unadjusted for multiple comparisons.

Concerning this clone: What it recognizes is unknown.

This CDR3 has 13 residues. Germline V gene lookup returns CDR1 MNHEY and CDR2 SVGAGI. V lost 7 bases and J 8 bases, leaving 17 bases between the germline ends. Sequencing was performed with immunoSEQ multiplex PCR; in TCRdb, only in-frame clones are kept and a portion is missing. Of 2,000 to 2,500 clones listed, around four fifths are singletons. Isolation of the CD4+ and CD8+ populations was accomplished via positive magnetic bead selection, with purity assessed by flow cytometry. This receptor was obtained from a woman aged 70-85 years with rheumatoid arthritis. Sequenced sample: CD8+ T cells sorted from blood. The genes are TRBV6-5 and TRBJ1-1; D is unclear. The DNA for the CDR3 is TGTGCCAGCAATATCTTGGGCTCATTGGAAGCTTTCTTT. Translation: CASNILGSLEAFF.